This entry is about one TCR beta chain. TCRdb reprocessed the 5' RACE reads and keeps a single row for each CDR3 protein, giving no DNA. The sample table sets out 300,000 to 400,000 distinct CDR3 sequences. The CDR3 totals 17 residues. The source of the sample is a study of monozygotic twins with inflammatory bowel disease. The receptor was derived from a human donor with ulcerative colitis or Crohn's disease, or a healthy co-twin of an affected twin (not recorded which). Material: blood. V and J are TRBV12-3 or TRBV12-4 and TRBJ1-5; the D call from TCRdb, TRBD1, cannot be confirmed without DNA. CDR3 residues: CASTDLIGGVSNQPQHF.